The 22 T cell receptor beta chains listed next were all sequenced from one sample in a study of T cells in Graves' hyperthyroidism and ophthalmopathy. Authors of the study amplified TCR beta CDR3 regions from RNA transcripts. First-round RT-PCR with HTBI primers amplified the TCR CDR3 region. MiXCR, applied by TCRdb to the multiplex PCR reads, yields one record per CDR3 protein. The sample holds about 520,000 distinct CDR3 sequences, about 24% seen once. Sequencing was performed on blood. These receptor sequences come from a woman aged 25 to 39 with Graves' ophthalmopathy.

This clonotype has ten or more counts. The chain uses TRBV11-2 and TRBJ2-7, with a weak D call TRBD1 (6 bases). From germline, CDR1 is SGHAT and CDR2 FQNNGV. Trimming shortened V by 2 bases and J by 2 bases, and 13 bases separated the two germline ends. This CDR3 region has 15 residues. CDR3 DNA sequence: TGTGCCAGCAGCTTACGGGACACCCGAGCCTACGAGCAGTACTTC. This translates into CASSLRDTRAYEQYF.

The CDR3 bases are TGTGCCAGCAGCTTTACCCTCGGTGGTTCCTATGGCTACACCTTC. This translates into CASSFTLGGSYGYTF. This chain uses TRBV7-2 with TRBJ1-2; D ambiguous. V lost 3 bases, J lost 4 bases, and 15 bases lay in between. Germline V gene lookup returns CDR1 SGHTA and CDR2 FQGNSA. CDR3 length: 15 amino acids.

The V and J genes are TRBV3-1 and TRBJ1-2; 8 bases are a match to TRBD1. Germline CDR1 reads LGHDT; CDR2 reads YNNKEL (reference sequence). V gave up 2 bases and J gave up 10 bases; unmatched junction bases: 12. The CDR3 covers 15 residues. CDR3 nucleotides: TGTGCCAGCAGCCAACTTCGGGACAGGAGACGAGTCTACACCTTC. It specifies CASSQLRDRRRVYTF.

The chain carries TRBV28 and TRBJ2-6, with 7 bases lining up with TRBD1. V was clipped by 5 bases and J by 0 bases; unmatched bases: 4. CDR1 is MDHEN, CDR2 SYDVKM, per germline. The CDR3 contains 16 residues. CDR3 nucleotide sequence: TGTGCCAGCAGTCCCGGGACAGTCTCTGGGGCCAACGTCCTGACTTTC. Its protein is CASSPGTVSGANVLTF.

This clonotype has at least ten counts. The genes are TRBV13 and TRBJ1-2; D is uncertain. Germline lookup yields CDR1 PRHDT and CDR2 FYEKMQ (reference sequence). V gave up 2 bases and J gave up 2 bases, with 6 bases separating them. The CDR3 runs 13 residues. DNA for the CDR3: TGTGCCAGCAGCTTACGGATCAACTATGGCTACACCTTC. Translated, it gives CASSLRINYGYTF.

This clonotype was detected ten times or more. The V and J genes are TRBV30 and TRBJ1-2; D unclear. Trimming removed 0 bases at V and 8 bases at J, with 10 bases between. Germline values: CDR1 GTSNPN, CDR2 SVGIG (reference sequence). CDR3 length: 12 amino acids. DNA for the CDR3: TGTGCCTGGAGTGTTGGAGGGAGAGGCTACACCTTC. Its translation: CAWSVGGRGYTF.

This clonotype was recorded at least ten times. This chain connects TRBV6-1 to TRBJ2-7, with D maybe TRBD2 (6 bases). The CDR3 length is 14 residues. The V end was cut by 8 bases, the J end by 3 bases, with 17 bases between. The germline CDR1 and CDR2 sequences are MNHNS and SASEGT. The CDR3 protein is CASRMSIGSYEQYF. DNA of the CDR3: TGTGCCAGCCGGATGAGTATCGGGAGCTACGAGCAGTACTTC.

This clonotype has more than one count but fewer than ten. The chain links TRBV24-1 to TRBJ1-1, with TRBD1 identical over 7 bases. The germline V gene encodes CDR1 KGHDR and CDR2 SFDVKD. This CDR3 is 13 amino acids long. V shed 10 bases and J 4 bases; nucleotides not matched to a gene: 8. CDR3 region: CATPDRAGTEAFF. Here the CDR3 DNA reads TGTGCCACTCCAGACAGGGCAGGCACTGAAGCTTTCTTT.

The rearrangement joins TRBV6-4 to TRBJ2-7; TRBD2 agrees at 12 bases. Germline CDR1 MRHNA, CDR2 SNTAGT. J lost 4 bases, V lost 8 bases, and 15 bases had no gene match. This CDR3 spans 17 amino acids. The CDR3 DNA sequence: TGTGCCAGCCACACGCCCCAGACTAGCGGGAGTTCGTACGAGCAGTACTTC. This codes for CASHTPQTSGSSYEQYF.

At least ten counts were recorded for this clonotype. The rearrangement uses TRBV7-9 and TRBJ1-5, with unresolved D. The germline V gene encodes CDR1 SEHNR and CDR2 FQNEAQ (reference sequence). Trimming removed 8 bases at V and 0 bases at J, with 11 bases between. The CDR3 sequence is 14 residues long. CDR3: CASGTGNSNQPQHF. The CDR3 DNA follows: TGTGCCAGCGGCACGGGGAATAGCAATCAGCCCCAGCATTTT.

The V and J genes are TRBV6-1 and TRBJ1-2; 11 nucleotides match TRBD1. Germline V gene lookup returns CDR1 MNHNS and CDR2 SASEGT. V lost 2 bases to trimming and J lost 5 bases; unmatched junction nucleotides: 7. The CDR3 runs to 16 residues. The CDR3 region is CASSEYIGQGAYGYTF. The CDR3 DNA reads TGTGCCAGCAGTGAATATATTGGACAGGGGGCTTATGGCTACACCTTC.

This clonotype came up many times. The chain links TRBV12-3 or TRBV12-4 to TRBJ1-2; D gene uncertain. This CDR3 spans 14 amino acids. V was shortened by 1 base and J by 4 bases, with 10 bases between the two germline ends. The CDR3 is CASSLGALFYGYTF. CDR3 DNA sequence: TGTGCCAGCAGTTTAGGGGCCTTATTCTATGGCTACACCTTC.

The chain employs TRBV12-3 or TRBV12-4 and TRBJ2-7, with D perhaps TRBD1 (5 bases). V was pared by 4 bases and J by 4 bases, with 14 bases between. The CDR3 sequence is 14 residues long. DNA for the CDR3: TGTGCCAGCAGTTCTAACGACCAGGGATACGAGCAGTACTTC. Encoded protein: CASSSNDQGYEQYF.

This clonotype has a count of ten or more. The rearrangement uses TRBV2 and TRBJ1-1; D is ambiguous. Germline loops: CDR1 SNHLY, CDR2 FYNNEI. The length of the CDR3 is 14 residues. Trimming pared 6 bases from V and 2 bases from J, leaving 13 bases between. In nucleotides, the CDR3 is TGTGCCAGCAGCCACCCTTTGAAAAACACTGAAGCTTTCTTT. It yields the protein CASSHPLKNTEAFF.

This clonotype was picked up many times. V usage is TRBV6-5 and J usage is TRBJ2-5, with D unclear. CDR1 MNHEY and CDR2 SVGAGI come from the germline V gene. This CDR3 has 15 residues. Trimming took off 0 bases at V and 5 bases at J, with 13 bases between the two ends. The chain's CDR3 is CASSYSSKVEETQYF. CDR3 DNA sequence: TGTGCCAGCAGTTACTCGAGTAAGGTAGAGGAGACCCAGTACTTC.

The V gene is TRBV28, the J gene TRBJ1-1; D gene unclear. V lost 3 bases to trimming and J lost 8 bases, with 10 bases between them. The CDR3 is 12 residues long. Germline CDR1 is MDHEN and CDR2 is SYDVKM. CDR3 protein: CASSFSFREAFF. The CDR3 DNA is TGTGCCAGCAGTTTTTCATTCCGGGAAGCTTTCTTT.

Ten or more counts support this clonotype. The chain uses TRBV6-5 and TRBJ2-7; D is ambiguous. The germline CDR1 and CDR2 sequences are MNHEY and SVGAGI. V lost 0 bases and J 2 bases, leaving 2 bases between the germline ends. The CDR3 length is 12 residues. The CDR3 sequence is CASSYSPYEQYF. The CDR3 nucleotides read TGTGCCAGCAGTTACTCGCCCTACGAGCAGTACTTC.

The sample holds a few counts of this clonotype. The chain is built from TRBV19 and TRBJ2-7, with TRBD2 matching 11 bases. The trim removed 5 bases at V and 0 bases at J, leaving 6 bases unmatched. CDR3 length: 16 amino acids. The germline V gene encodes CDR1 LNHDA and CDR2 SQIVND (reference sequence). Written as DNA, the CDR3 is TGTGCCAGTAGTGTTACTAGCGGGAGCTTCTCCTACGAGCAGTACTTC. As protein: CASSVTSGSFSYEQYF.

This clonotype was recorded many times. The V call is TRBV12-3 or TRBV12-4, the J call TRBJ1-2; unclear D gene. V lost 8 bases, J lost 8 bases, and 15 bases lay in between. The CDR3 runs 12 residues. The CDR3 protein is CASSDGFAGYTF. In DNA, the CDR3 is TGTGCCAGCTCCGACGGGTTCGCGGGCTACACCTTC.

This clonotype was picked up many times. The gene calls are TRBV19 and TRBJ2-5; D may be TRBD1 (6 bases). This CDR3 is 15 amino acids long. Germline assignment: CDR1 LNHDA and CDR2 SQIVND (reference sequence). V gave up 3 bases and J gave up 1 base, with 12 bases separating them. CDR3 nucleotides: TGTGCCAGTAGTATGTTAACAGGGCTCCAAGAGACCCAGTACTTC. Its translation: CASSMLTGLQETQYF. The whole variable domain, remainder taken from reference TRBV19 and TRBJ2-5, is DGGITQSPKYLFRKEGQNVTLSCEQNLNHDAMYWYRQDPGQGLRLIYYSQIVNDFQKGDIAEGYSVSREKKESFPLTVTSAQKNPTAFYLCASSMLTGLQETQYFGPGTRLLVL.

This clonotype came up many times. The chain joins TRBV28 to TRBJ1-2; TRBD1 matches at 7 bases. The CDR3 spans 14 residues. The germline V gene encodes CDR1 MDHEN and CDR2 SYDVKM. The junction had 5 bases not matched to a gene; V was cut back by 3 bases and J by 4 bases. CDR3 nucleotides: TGTGCCAGCAGTTTGACTCGGGACAGCTATGGCTACACCTTC. This codes for CASSLTRDSYGYTF.

This clonotype was recorded at least ten times. V is TRBV5-1 and J is TRBJ2-2; D possibly corresponds to TRBD1 (6 bases). V was clipped by 2 bases and J by 1 base, with 15 bases between them. CDR1 is SGHRS and CDR2 is YFSETQ in the germline V gene. This CDR3 has 17 amino acids. The CDR3 DNA reads TGCGCCAGCAGCTTAAGAAACAGGGCCGAGAACACCGGGGAGCTGTTTTTT. Translation: CASSLRNRAENTGELFF.